Shown below are 18 T cell receptor beta chains from a single sample sequenced in a study of a mutant IDH1 vaccine in newly diagnosed glioma. Using immunoSEQ multiplex PCR, the repertoire was profiled, and TCRdb retains in-frame clones only, with some absent. Among tens of thousands of clones listed, almost 85% were seen once. Described time point: baseline, week 1 (first vaccination visit). Treatment indicated: pre-vaccination baseline after standard-of-care therapy. Sequences were derived from PBMCs, sampled from a glioma patient treated with radiotherapy, temozolomide or both. Receptor source: a man aged 30 to 45 with glioma.

The chain joins TRBV5-1 to TRBJ2-3, with 7 bases identical to TRBD1. The CDR3 extends over 14 amino acids. From germline, CDR1 is SGHRS and CDR2 YFSETQ. The V gene end was trimmed by 4 bases and the J gene end by 5 bases; junction bases not matched to a gene: 7. CDR3 residues: CASSPEGGRDTQYF. In nucleotides, the CDR3 is TGCGCCAGCAGCCCCGAAGGGGGCAGAGATACGCAGTATTTT.

V usage is TRBV9 and J usage is TRBJ1-4; TRBD1 matches 8 bases. This CDR3 is built from 13 residues. CDR1 and CDR2 (germline): SGDLS, YYNGEE. J was trimmed by 8 bases and V by 3 bases; bases with no gene match: 3. CDR3 bases: TGTGCCAGCAGCGCAGGGACAGGAGAAAAACTGTTTTTT. Protein sequence: CASSAGTGEKLFF.

Of note for this clone: Germline and junction disagree at one end, which may indicate a read error. The rearrangement links TRBV27 to TRBJ2-7; 8 positions agree with TRBD1. This CDR3 comprises 15 residues. Germline CDR1 and CDR2: MNHEY and SMNVEV (reference sequence). The CDR3 here is CASRPDRGRSSEQYF. CDR3 DNA sequence: TGTGCCAGCAGACCCGACAGGGGTCGGTCCTCCGAGCAGTACTTC.

This clone was detected a few times. CDR3 protein: CASRGRPSSGNTIYF. The CDR3 DNA reads TGTGCCAGCAGGGGACGCCCCAGCTCTGGAAACACCATATATTTT. The chain carries TRBV6-6 and TRBJ1-3; perhaps TRBD1 as D (5 bases). The CDR3 extends over 15 amino acids. V was pared by 6 bases and J by 0 bases, with 12 bases between. CDR1 is MNHNY and CDR2 is SVGAGI in the germline V gene (reference sequence).

As for this clone: Other DNA sequences within the sample encode an identical CDR3. The V and J genes are TRBV27 and TRBJ1-5; tentative D call: TRBD1 (5 bases). V gave up 2 bases and J gave up 2 bases, with 10 bases separating them. The CDR3 sequence is 15 residues long. Germline V gene lookup returns CDR1 MNHEY and CDR2 SMNVEV (reference sequence). CDR3 loop: CASSLGGSGNQPQHF. The CDR3 DNA follows: TGTGCCAGCAGTTTAGGGGGTTCGGGCAATCAGCCCCAGCATTTT.

The genes are TRBV7-2 and TRBJ2-7; D not certain. Germline V CDR1 and CDR2: SGHTA, FQGNSA. Trimming stripped 0 bases from V and 3 bases from J, with 12 bases between. The CDR3 totals 15 residues. CDR3: CASSLAPTESYEQYF. The CDR3 DNA reads as TGTGCCAGCAGCTTAGCCCCAACGGAGAGCTACGAGCAGTACTTC.

Points on this clone: One end of the junction varies from germline; a read error may be responsible. The rearrangement links TRBV20-1 to TRBJ2-7, with a tentative D call TRBD1 (6 bases). Germline assignment: CDR1 DFQATT and CDR2 SNEGSKA (reference sequence). The CDR3 length is 11 residues. In nucleotides, the CDR3 is TGCAGTGCTATCGGACAGCCACCTCTTCTTTTC. Translation gives CSAIGQPPLLF.

The chain couples TRBV5-4 to TRBJ2-2, with TRBD2 identical over 8 bases. J was trimmed by 7 bases and V by 1 base; bases with no gene match: 6. Germline V gene sequence: CDR1 SGHNT, CDR2 YYREEE (reference sequence). The CDR3 is 15 residues long. DNA for the CDR3: TGTGCCAGCAGCTTGAGAAACAGCGGGGGCGGGGAGCTGTTTTTT. Amino acids: CASSLRNSGGGELFF.

The chain combines TRBV27 with TRBJ1-1; 11 bases agree with TRBD1. This CDR3 comprises 14 residues. With V trimmed by 4 bases and J by 6 bases, 4 bases remained unmatched. Germline CDR1 is MNHEY and CDR2 is SMNVEV (reference sequence). Written as DNA, the CDR3 is TGTGCCAGCAGTTGGACAGGGGGCTTTTCTGAAGCTTTCTTT. Translating gives CASSWTGGFSEAFF.

This rearrangement joins TRBV5-6 to TRBJ1-2, with D possibly matching TRBD1 (5 bases). The CDR3 is 13 residues long. The germline CDR1 and CDR2 sequences are SGHDT and YYEEEE. V was clipped by 4 bases and J by 3 bases, with 10 bases between them. The CDR3 region has the DNA TGTGCCAGCAGCCACGACAGTTACTATGGCTACACCTTC. Protein product: CASSHDSYYGYTF.

The rearrangement uses TRBV27 and TRBJ1-1, with 9 bases lining up with TRBD1. Germline-derived CDR1 and CDR2 are MNHEY and SMNVEV (reference sequence). This CDR3 has 14 amino acids. V lost 4 bases, J lost 0 bases, and 0 bases stayed unmatched. The CDR3 loop reads CASSWDRVNTEAFF. The CDR3 nucleotides are TGTGCCAGCAGTTGGGACAGGGTGAACACTGAAGCTTTCTTT.

The gene calls are TRBV11-2 and TRBJ2-7; D gene ambiguous. The V end was cut by 0 bases, the J end by 4 bases, with 7 bases between. Germline lookup yields CDR1 SGHAT and CDR2 FQNNGV. The CDR3 loop spans 13 amino acids. This CDR3 is CASSLEGLYEQYF. The CDR3 nucleotides are TGTGCCAGCAGCTTAGAAGGGTTGTACGAGCAGTACTTC.

The V gene is TRBV6-1, the J gene TRBJ2-1, with D perhaps TRBD1 (6 bases). CDR3 length equals 16 residues. Germline V lookup: CDR1 MNHNS, CDR2 SASEGT. Trimming pared 0 bases from V and 0 bases from J, leaving 9 bases between. The CDR3 nucleotides read TGTGCCAGCAGTGAAGCTAGGGGGACCTCCTACAATGAGCAGTTCTTC. Translated: CASSEARGTSYNEQFF.

This chain links TRBV5-1 with TRBJ2-1; 11 nucleotides agree with TRBD2. With V trimmed by 2 bases and J by 4 bases, 5 bases remained unmatched. Germline CDR1 reads SGHRS; CDR2 reads YFSETQ. The CDR3 runs to 16 residues. This CDR3 is CASSLLAGGEYNEQFF. CDR3 DNA sequence: TGCGCCAGCAGCTTATTAGCGGGGGGGGAGTACAATGAGCAGTTCTTC. The whole variable domain, remainder taken from reference TRBV5-1 and TRBJ2-1, is KAGVTQTPRYLIKTRGQQVTLSCSPISGHRSVSWYQQTPGQGLQFLFEYFSETQRNKGNFPGRFSGRQFSNSRSEMNVSTLELGDSALYLCASSLLAGGEYNEQFFGPGTRLTVL.

This chain links TRBV6-1 with TRBJ2-7; 9 nucleotides match TRBD1. The CDR3 totals 17 residues. J lost 3 bases, V lost 3 bases, and 12 bases had no gene match. Germline V gene data show CDR1 as MNHNS and CDR2 as SASEGT. DNA for the CDR3: TGTGCCAGCAGTGAGTGGCCGCGGACAGGGGCCTTCTACGAGCAGTACTTC. Its protein product is CASSEWPRTGAFYEQYF.

This chain links TRBV5-1 with TRBJ1-4, with D possibly matching TRBD1 (6 bases). Germline assignment: CDR1 SGHRS and CDR2 YFSETQ. Trimming took off 0 bases at V and 8 bases at J, with 14 bases between the two ends. CDR3 length equals 15 residues. The CDR3 region is CASSLVAGEGEKLFF. As DNA, the CDR3 is TGCGCCAGCAGCTTGGTGGCAGGGGAAGGCGAAAAACTGTTTTTT.

Only a few counts were recorded for this clone. This sequence joins TRBV30 and TRBJ1-1; the D is unclear. Per the germline V gene, CDR1 is GTSNPN and CDR2 is SVGIG (reference sequence). V was trimmed by 0 bases and J by 3 bases, leaving 14 bases between them. This CDR3 is built from 15 residues. This CDR3 reads CAWSVLWGRDTEAFF. The CDR3, as DNA: TGTGCCTGGAGTGTTCTGTGGGGTAGAGACACTGAAGCTTTCTTT.

The chain joins TRBV1 to TRBJ2-3; the DNA was not compared with TRBD2, the D call given in the table. TRBV1 is listed as a pseudogene. The length of the CDR3 is 20 residues. CDR3 loop: CTSSQDVGPSGGPCTDTQYF. The CDR3 region has the DNA TGCACCAGCAGCCAAGATGTTGGGCCTAGCGGGGGCCCTTGCACAGATACGCAGTATTTT.